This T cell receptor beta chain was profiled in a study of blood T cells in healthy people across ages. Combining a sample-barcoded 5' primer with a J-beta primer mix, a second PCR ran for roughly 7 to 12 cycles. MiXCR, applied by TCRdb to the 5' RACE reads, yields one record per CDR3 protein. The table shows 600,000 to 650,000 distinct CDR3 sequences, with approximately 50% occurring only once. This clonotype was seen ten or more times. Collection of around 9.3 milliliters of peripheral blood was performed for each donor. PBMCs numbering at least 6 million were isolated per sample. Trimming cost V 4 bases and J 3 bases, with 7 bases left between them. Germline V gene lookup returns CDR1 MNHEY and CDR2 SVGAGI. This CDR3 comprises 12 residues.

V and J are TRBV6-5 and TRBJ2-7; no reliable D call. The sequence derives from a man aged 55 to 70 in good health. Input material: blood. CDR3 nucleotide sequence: TGTGCCAGCAGTTCCGACATCTACGAGCAGTACTTC. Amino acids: CASSSDIYEQYF.